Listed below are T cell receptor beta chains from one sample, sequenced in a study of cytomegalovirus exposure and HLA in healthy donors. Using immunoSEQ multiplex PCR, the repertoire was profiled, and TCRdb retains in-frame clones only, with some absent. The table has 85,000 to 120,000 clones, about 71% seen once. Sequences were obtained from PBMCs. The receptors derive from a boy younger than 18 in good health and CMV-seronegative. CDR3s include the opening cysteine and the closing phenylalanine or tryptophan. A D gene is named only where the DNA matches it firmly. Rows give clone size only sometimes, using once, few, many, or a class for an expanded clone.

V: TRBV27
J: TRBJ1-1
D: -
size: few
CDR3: CASSLNGAGTEAFF
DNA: TGTGCCAGCAGTTTAAATGGGGCGGGGACTGAAGCTTTCTTT

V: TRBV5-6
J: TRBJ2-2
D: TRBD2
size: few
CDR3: CASSLGQVGGLITGELFF
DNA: TGTGCCAGCAGCTTGGGTCAGGTGGGAGGGTTGATCACCGGGGAGCTGTTTTTT

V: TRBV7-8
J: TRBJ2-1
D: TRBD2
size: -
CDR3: CASSRRTSGIYNEQFF
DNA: TGTGCCAGCAGCCGACGGACTAGCGGGATCTACAATGAGCAGTTCTTC

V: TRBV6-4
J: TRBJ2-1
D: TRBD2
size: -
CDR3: CASSLAGGTNNEQFF
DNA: TGTGCCAGCAGTTTAGCGGGGGGGACTAACAATGAGCAGTTCTTC

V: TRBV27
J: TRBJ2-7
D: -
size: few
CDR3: CASTFLRGYPYEQYF
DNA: TGTGCCAGCACCTTCCTCCGAGGGTATCCATACGAGCAGTACTTC

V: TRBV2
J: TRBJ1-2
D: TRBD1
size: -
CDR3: CASSQDRGPRGYTF
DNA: TGTGCCAGCAGTCAAGACAGGGGCCCTAGAGGCTACACCTTC

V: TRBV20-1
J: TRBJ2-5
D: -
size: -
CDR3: CSAPSGETQYF
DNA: TGCAGTGCCCCCTCCGGGGAGACCCAGTACTTC

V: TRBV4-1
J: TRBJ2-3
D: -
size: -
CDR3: CASSQSLTLARGTDTQYF
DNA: TGCGCCAGCAGCCAAAGCCTAACCCTAGCCAGAGGCACAGATACGCAGTATTTT

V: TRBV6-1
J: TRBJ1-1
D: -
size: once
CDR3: CASSETAFWNTEAFF
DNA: TGTGCCAGCAGTGAGACAGCCTTTTGGAACACTGAAGCTTTCTTT

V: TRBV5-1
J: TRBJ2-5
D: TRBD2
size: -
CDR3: CASSLGTGLVNGETQYF
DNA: TGCGCCAGCAGCTTGGGTACTGGACTAGTCAATGGGGAGACCCAGTACTTC

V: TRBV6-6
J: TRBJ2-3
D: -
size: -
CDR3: CASSYSRPGADTQYF
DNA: TGTGCCAGCAGTTACTCACGGCCGGGGGCAGATACGCAGTATTTT

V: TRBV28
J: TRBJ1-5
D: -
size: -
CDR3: CASSYRTQHF
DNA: TGTGCCAGCAGCTACAGGACCCAGCATTTT

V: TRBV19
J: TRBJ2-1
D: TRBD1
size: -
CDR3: CASSPHPGQRYNEQFF
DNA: TGTGCCAGTAGTCCCCACCCGGGACAGCGCTACAATGAGCAGTTCTTC

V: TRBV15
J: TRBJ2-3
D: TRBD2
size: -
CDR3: CATSRGLASTDTQYF
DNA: TGTGCCACCAGCAGAGGACTAGCTAGCACAGATACGCAGTATTTT

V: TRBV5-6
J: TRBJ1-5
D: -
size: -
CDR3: CASSLTWGGADQPQHF
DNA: TGTGCCAGCAGCTTGACGTGGGGGGGGGCGGATCAGCCCCAGCATTTT

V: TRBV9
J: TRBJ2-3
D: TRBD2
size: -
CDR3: CASSVASGRGAQYF
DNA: TGTGCCAGCAGCGTAGCTAGCGGGAGGGGTGCGCAGTATTTT

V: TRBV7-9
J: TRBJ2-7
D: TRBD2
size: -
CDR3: CASSRVVAGGSPGHEQYF
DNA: TGTGCCAGCAGCCGGGTAGTAGCGGGAGGGTCTCCGGGCCACGAGCAGTACTTC

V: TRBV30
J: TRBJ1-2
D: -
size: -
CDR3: CAWSRGYGYTF
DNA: TGTGCCTGGAGTAGGGGTTATGGCTACACCTTC

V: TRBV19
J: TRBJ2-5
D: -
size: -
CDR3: CASSIWGAGAETQYF
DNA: TGTGCCAGTAGTATATGGGGCGCTGGGGCAGAGACCCAGTACTTC

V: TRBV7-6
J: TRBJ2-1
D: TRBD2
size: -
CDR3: CASSLLAGVYNEQFF
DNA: TGTGCCAGCAGCCTCCTAGCGGGAGTCTACAATGAGCAGTTCTTC

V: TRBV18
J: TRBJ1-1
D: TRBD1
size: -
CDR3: CASSPQGATEAFF
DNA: TGTGCCAGCTCACCTCAGGGGGCCACTGAAGCTTTCTTT

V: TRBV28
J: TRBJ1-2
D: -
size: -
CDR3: CASRPGGLDGYTF
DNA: TGTGCCAGCAGGCCGGGAGGGTTGGATGGCTACACCTTC

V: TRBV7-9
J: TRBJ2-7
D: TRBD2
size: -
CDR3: CASSLSGREGYEQYF
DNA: TGTGCCAGCAGCTTATCTGGGCGGGAGGGCTACGAGCAGTACTTC

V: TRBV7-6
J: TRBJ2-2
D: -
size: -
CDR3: CASSLTGSAGELFF
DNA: TGTGCCAGCAGCTTAACAGGGTCGGCCGGGGAGCTGTTTTTT

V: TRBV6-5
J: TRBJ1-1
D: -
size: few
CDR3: CASSYRLSGLTEAFF
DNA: TGTGCCAGCAGTTATCGGTTGAGCGGCCTCACTGAAGCTTTCTTT

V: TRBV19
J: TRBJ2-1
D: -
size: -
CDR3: CASSPSRNNEQFF
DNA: TGTGCCAGTAGTCCCAGCAGGAACAATGAGCAGTTCTTC

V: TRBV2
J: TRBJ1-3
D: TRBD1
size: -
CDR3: CASRGQVGSGNTIYF
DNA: TGTGCCAGCAGGGGACAGGTGGGCTCTGGAAACACCATATATTTT

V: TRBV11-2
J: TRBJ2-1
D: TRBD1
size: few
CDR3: CASSPTGARIEQFF
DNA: TGTGCCAGCAGCCCGACAGGGGCCCGGATTGAGCAGTTCTTC

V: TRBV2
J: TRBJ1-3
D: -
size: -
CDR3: CARGSSGDGNTIYF
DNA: TGTGCCAGAGGGTCTTCGGGAGACGGAAACACCATATATTTT

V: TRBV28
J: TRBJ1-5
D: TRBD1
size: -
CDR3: CASRLQGAGNQPQHF
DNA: TGTGCCAGCCGCCTACAGGGGGCTGGAAATCAGCCCCAGCATTTT

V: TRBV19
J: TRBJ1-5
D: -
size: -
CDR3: CASTPRGWAGGNQPQHF
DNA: TGTGCCAGTACTCCGCGAGGGTGGGCAGGGGGCAATCAGCCCCAGCATTTT

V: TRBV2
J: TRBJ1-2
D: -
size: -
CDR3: CASLGGGNYGYTF
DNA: TGTGCCAGCCTTGGGGGGGGAAACTATGGCTACACCTTC

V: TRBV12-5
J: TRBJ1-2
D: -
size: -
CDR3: CASGLVPLHAGGYTF
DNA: TGTGCTAGTGGTTTGGTTCCCCTGCACGCGGGTGGCTACACCTTC

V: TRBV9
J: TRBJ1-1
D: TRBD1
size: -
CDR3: CASSVDTGVNTEAFF
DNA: TGTGCCAGCAGCGTAGACACAGGGGTGAACACTGAAGCTTTCTTT

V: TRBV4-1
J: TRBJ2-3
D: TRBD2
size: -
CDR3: CASSQIGGLLAGVYTQYF
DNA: TGCGCCAGCAGCCAGATTGGGGGGTTATTAGCGGGAGTGTATACGCAGTATTTT

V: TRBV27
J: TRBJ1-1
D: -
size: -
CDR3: CASSLFGDDRIMNTEAFF
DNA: TGTGCCAGCAGTTTATTCGGTGATGACAGGATTATGAACACTGAAGCTTTCTTT

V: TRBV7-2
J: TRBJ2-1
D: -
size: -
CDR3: CASSPRFGGPTSYNEQFF
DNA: TGTGCCAGCAGCCCTAGGTTTGGCGGGCCTACCTCCTACAATGAGCAGTTCTTC

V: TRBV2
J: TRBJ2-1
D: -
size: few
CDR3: CASSEIGGSYNEQFF
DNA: TGTGCCAGCAGTGAGATCGGAGGCTCCTACAATGAGCAGTTCTTC

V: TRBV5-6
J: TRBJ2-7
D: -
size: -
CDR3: CASSLGSGDEQYF
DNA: TGTGCCAGCAGCTTGGGGTCCGGGGACGAGCAGTACTTC

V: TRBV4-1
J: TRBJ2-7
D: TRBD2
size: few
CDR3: CASSPGGGAGSYEQYF
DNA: TGCGCCAGCAGCCCCGGCGGGGGGGCCGGGTCCTACGAGCAGTACTTC

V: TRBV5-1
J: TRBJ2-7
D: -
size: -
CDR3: CASSFLQGGYYEQYF
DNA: TGCGCCAGCAGCTTTCTACAGGGTGGGTACTACGAGCAGTACTTC

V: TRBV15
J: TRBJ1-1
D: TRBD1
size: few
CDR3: CATSRKLQGDEAFF
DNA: TGTGCCACCAGCAGAAAACTACAGGGGGATGAAGCTTTCTTT

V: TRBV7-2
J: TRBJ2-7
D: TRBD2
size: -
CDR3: CASSLAASGRASYEQYF
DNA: TGTGCCAGCAGCTTAGCAGCTAGCGGGAGGGCGTCCTACGAGCAGTACTTC

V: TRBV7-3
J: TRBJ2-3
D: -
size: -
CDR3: CASSARSQDTDTQYF
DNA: TGTGCCAGCAGCGCCCGGTCCCAAGACACAGATACGCAGTATTTT

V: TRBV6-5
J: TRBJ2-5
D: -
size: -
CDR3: CATQGPGETQYF
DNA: TGTGCCACCCAGGGTCCCGGGGAGACCCAGTACTTC

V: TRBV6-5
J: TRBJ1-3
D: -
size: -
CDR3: CASSYSMRYSGNTIYF
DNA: TGTGCCAGCAGTTACTCGATGCGATACTCTGGAAACACCATATATTTT

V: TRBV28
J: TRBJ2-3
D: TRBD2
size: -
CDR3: CASSKTGLAVDTQYF
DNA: TGTGCCAGCAGTAAAACGGGACTAGCCGTAGATACGCAGTATTTT

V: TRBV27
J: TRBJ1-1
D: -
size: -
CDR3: CASSFWANTEAFF
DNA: TGTGCCAGCAGTTTTTGGGCGAACACTGAAGCTTTCTTT

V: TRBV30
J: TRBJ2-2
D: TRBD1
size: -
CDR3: CAWITRDRVGGELFF
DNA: TGTGCCTGGATTACCCGGGACAGGGTTGGCGGGGAGCTGTTTTTT

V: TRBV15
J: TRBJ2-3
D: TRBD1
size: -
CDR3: CATSRGQGPHTDTQYF
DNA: TGTGCCACCAGCAGAGGACAGGGCCCACACACAGATACGCAGTATTTT